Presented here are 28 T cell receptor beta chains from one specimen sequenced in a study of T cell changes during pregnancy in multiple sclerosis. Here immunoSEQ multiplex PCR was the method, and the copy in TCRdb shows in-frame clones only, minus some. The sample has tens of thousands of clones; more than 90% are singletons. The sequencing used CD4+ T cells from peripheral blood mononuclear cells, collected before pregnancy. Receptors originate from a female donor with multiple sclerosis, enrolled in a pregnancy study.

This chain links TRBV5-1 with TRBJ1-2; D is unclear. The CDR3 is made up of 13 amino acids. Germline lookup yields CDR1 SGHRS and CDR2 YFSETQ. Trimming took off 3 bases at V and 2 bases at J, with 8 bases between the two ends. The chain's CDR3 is CASSSTENYGYTF. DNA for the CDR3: TGCGCCAGCAGCTCGACTGAGAACTATGGCTACACCTTC.

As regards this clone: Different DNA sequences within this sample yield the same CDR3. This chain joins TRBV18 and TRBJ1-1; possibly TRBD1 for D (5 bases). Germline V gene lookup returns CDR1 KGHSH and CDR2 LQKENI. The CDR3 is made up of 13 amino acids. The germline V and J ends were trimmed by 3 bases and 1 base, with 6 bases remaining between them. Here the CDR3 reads CASSPQGNTEAFF. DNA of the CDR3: TGTGCCAGCTCACCTCAGGGGAACACTGAAGCTTTCTTT. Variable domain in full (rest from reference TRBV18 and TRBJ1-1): NAGVMQNPRHLVRRRGQEARLRCSPMKGHSHVYWYRQLPEEGLKFMVYLQKENIIDESGMPKERFSAEFPKEGPSILRIQQVVRGDSAAYFCASSPQGNTEAFFGQGTRLTVV.

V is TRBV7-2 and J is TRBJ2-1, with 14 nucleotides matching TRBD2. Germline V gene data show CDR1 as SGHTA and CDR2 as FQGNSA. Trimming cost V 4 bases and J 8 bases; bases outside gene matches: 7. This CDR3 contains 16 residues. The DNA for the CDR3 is TGTGCCAGCAGCTCACCCGGGACTAGCGGGAGTGATGAGCAGTTCTTC. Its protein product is CASSSPGTSGSDEQFF.

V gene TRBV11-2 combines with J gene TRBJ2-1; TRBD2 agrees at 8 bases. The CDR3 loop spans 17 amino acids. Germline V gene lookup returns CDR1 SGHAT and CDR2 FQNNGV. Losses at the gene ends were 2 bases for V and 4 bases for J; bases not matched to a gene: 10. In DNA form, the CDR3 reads TGTGCCAGCAGCTTAAGGTCTGGTAGCGGGGAATACAATGAGCAGTTCTTC. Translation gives CASSLRSGSGEYNEQFF.

CDR3 region: CAWSERQNNQPQHF. The CDR3 DNA is TGTGCCTGGAGTGAGAGACAGAACAATCAGCCCCAGCATTTT. The chain recombines TRBV30 with TRBJ1-5, with a tentative D call TRBD1 (5 bases). The germline V gene has CDR1 GTSNPN and CDR2 SVGIG (reference sequence). Trimming took 1 base from V and 3 from J, leaving 10 bases between them. The CDR3 totals 14 residues.

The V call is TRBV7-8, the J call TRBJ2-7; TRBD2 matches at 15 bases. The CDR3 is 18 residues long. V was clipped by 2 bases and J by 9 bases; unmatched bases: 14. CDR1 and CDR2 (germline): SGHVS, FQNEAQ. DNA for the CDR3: TGTGCCAGCAGCTTACCGGGACTAGCGGGGGGAATACAAGGCGGGCAGTACTTC. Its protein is CASSLPGLAGGIQGGQYF.

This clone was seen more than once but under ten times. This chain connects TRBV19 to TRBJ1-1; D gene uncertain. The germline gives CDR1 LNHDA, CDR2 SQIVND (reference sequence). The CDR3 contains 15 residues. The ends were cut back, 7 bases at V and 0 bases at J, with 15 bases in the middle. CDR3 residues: CASKRNGVMNTEAFF. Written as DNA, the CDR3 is TGTGCCAGTAAACGGAACGGGGTTATGAACACTGAAGCTTTCTTT.

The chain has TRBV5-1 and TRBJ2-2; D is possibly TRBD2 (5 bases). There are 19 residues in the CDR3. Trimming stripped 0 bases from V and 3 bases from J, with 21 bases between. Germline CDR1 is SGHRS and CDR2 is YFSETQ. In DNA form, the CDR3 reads TGCGCCAGCAGCTTGGAGGAGGAAAGGAGGAGAATGGACACCGGGGAGCTGTTTTTT. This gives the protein CASSLEEERRRMDTGELFF.

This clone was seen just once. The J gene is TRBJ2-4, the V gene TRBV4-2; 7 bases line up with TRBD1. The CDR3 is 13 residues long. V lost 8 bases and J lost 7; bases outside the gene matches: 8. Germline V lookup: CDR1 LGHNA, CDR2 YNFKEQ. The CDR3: CASAKQGRNIQYF. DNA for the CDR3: TGTGCCAGCGCGAAACAGGGGCGGAACATTCAGTACTTC.

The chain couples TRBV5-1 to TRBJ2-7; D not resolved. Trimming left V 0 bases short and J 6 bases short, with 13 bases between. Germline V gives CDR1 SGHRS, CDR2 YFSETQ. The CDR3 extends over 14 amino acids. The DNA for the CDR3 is TGCGCCAGCAGCTTGGACGGCAGACTCTCCGAGCAGTACTTC. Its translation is CASSLDGRLSEQYF.

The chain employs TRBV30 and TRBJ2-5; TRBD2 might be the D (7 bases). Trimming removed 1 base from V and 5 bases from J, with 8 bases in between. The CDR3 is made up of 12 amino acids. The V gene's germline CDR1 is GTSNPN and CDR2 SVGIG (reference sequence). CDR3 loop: CAWSEGGETQYF. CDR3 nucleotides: TGTGCCTGGAGTGAGGGGGGGGAGACCCAGTACTTC.

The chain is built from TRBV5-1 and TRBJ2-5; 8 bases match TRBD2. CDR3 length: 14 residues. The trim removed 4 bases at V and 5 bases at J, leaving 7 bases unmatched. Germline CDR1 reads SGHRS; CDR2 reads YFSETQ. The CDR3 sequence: CASSPGGVQETQYF. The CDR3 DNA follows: TGCGCCAGCAGCCCGGGGGGGGTACAGGAGACCCAGTACTTC.

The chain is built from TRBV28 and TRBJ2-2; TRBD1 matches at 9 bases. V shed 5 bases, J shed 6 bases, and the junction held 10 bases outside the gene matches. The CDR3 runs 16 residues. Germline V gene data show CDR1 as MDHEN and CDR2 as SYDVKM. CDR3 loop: CASSPPDRGFAGELFF. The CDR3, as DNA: TGTGCCAGCAGTCCCCCGGACAGGGGATTCGCCGGGGAGCTGTTTTTT.

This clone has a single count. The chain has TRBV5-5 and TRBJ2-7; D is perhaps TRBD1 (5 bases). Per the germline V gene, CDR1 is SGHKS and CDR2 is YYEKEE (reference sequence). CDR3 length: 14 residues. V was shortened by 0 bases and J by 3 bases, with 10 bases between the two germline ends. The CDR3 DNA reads TGTGCCAGCAGCTTGGTAGGCAGGGTCTACGAGCAGTACTTC. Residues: CASSLVGRVYEQYF.

The CDR3 spells CASSFPGTASGNTIYF. The CDR3 bases are TGTGCCAGCAGTTTCCCCGGGACAGCCTCTGGAAACACCATATATTTT. This chain connects TRBV27 to TRBJ1-3; 7 bases are a match to TRBD1. V shed 3 bases and J 0 bases; nucleotides not matched to a gene: 5. Germline V gives CDR1 MNHEY, CDR2 SMNVEV (reference sequence). This CDR3 is built from 16 residues.

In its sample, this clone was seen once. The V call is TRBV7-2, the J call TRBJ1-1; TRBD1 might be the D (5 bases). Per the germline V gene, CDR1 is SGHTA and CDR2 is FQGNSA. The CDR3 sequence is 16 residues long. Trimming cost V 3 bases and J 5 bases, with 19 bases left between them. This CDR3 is CASSFKPPGEGTEAFF. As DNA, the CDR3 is TGTGCCAGCAGCTTTAAACCCCCGGGGGAGGGGACTGAAGCTTTCTTT.

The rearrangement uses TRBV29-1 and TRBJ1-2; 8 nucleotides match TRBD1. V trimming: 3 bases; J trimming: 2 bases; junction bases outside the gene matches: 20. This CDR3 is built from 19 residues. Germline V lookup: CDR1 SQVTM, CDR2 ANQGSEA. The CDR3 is CSVDDPFSGGTTYNYGYTF. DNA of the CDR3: TGCAGCGTTGACGACCCCTTCTCAGGGGGCACAACCTACAACTATGGCTACACCTTC.

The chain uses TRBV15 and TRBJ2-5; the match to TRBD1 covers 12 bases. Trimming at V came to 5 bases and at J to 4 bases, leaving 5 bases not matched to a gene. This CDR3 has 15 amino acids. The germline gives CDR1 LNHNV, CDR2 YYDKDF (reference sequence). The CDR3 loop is CATSPRDRGLETQYF. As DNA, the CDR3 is TGTGCCACCAGCCCCCGGGACAGGGGGCTAGAGACCCAGTACTTC. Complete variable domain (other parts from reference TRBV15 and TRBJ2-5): DAMVIQNPRYQVTQFGKPVTLSCSQTLNHNVMYWYQQKSSQAPKLLFHYYDKDFNNEADTPDNFQSRRPNTSFCFLDIRSPGLGDTAMYLCATSPRDRGLETQYFGPGTRLLVL.

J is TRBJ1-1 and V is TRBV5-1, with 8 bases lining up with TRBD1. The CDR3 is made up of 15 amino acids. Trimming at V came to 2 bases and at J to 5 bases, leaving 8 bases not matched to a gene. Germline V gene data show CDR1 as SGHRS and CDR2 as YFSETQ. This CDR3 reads CASSFQGAIGTEAFF. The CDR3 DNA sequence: TGCGCCAGCAGCTTTCAGGGGGCCATCGGGACTGAAGCTTTCTTT.

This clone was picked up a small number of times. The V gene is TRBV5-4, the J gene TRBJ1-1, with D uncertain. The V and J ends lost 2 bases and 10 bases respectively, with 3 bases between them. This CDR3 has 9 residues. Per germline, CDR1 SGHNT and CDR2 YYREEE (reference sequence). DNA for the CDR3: TGTGCCAGCAGCTTCGGAGCTTTCTTT. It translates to CASSFGAFF.

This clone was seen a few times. CDR3: CASSGRWGAEAFF. DNA of the CDR3: TGTGCCAGCAGCGGCCGCTGGGGCGCTGAAGCTTTCTTT. The chain recombines TRBV14 with TRBJ1-1; perhaps TRBD1 as D (5 bases). The CDR3 is 13 amino acids. CDR1 is SGHDN, CDR2 FVKESK, per germline. The V gene lost 5 bases and the J gene lost 6 bases, with 13 bases spanning the gap.

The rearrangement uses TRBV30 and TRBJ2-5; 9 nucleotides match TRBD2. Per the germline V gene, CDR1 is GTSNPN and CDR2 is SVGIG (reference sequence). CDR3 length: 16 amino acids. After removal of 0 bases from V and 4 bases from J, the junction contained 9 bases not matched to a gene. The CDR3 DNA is TGTGCCTGGAGTGTACGGGGACTAGCCGCCGGAGAGACCCAGTACTTC. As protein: CAWSVRGLAAGETQYF. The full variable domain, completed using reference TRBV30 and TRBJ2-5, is SQTIHQWPATLVQPVGSPLSLECTVEGTSNPNLYWYRQAAGRGLQLLFYSVGIGQISSEVPQNLSASRPQDRQFILSSKKLLLSDSGFYLCAWSVRGLAAGETQYFGPGTRLLVL.

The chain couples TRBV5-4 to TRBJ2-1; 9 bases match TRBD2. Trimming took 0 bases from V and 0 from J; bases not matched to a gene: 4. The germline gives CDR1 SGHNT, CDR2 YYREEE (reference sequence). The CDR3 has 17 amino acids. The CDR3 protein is CASSLGSGRSSYNEQFF. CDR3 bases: TGTGCCAGCAGCTTGGGGAGCGGGAGGTCCTCCTACAATGAGCAGTTCTTC.

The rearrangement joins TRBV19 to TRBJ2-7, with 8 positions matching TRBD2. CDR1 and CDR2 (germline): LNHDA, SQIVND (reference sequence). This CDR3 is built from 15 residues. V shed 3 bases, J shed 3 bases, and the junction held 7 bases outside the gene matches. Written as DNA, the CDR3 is TGTGCCAGTAGTATTTACCAGACTAGCGTCTACGAGCAGTACTTC. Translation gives CASSIYQTSVYEQYF.

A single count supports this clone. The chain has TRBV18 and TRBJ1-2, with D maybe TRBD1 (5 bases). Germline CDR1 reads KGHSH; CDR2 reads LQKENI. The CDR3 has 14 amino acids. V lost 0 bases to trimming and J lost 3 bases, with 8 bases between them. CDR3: CASSPPGLDYGYTF. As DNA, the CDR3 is TGTGCCAGCTCACCACCGGGACTGGACTATGGCTACACCTTC. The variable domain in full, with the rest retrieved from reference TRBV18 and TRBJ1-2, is NAGVMQNPRHLVRRRGQEARLRCSPMKGHSHVYWYRQLPEEGLKFMVYLQKENIIDESGMPKERFSAEFPKEGPSILRIQQVVRGDSAAYFCASSPPGLDYGYTFGSGTRLTVV.

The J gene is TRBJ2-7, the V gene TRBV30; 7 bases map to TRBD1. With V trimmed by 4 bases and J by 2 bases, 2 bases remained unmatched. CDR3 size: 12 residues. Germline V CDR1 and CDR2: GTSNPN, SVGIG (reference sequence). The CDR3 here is CAWKQGPYEQYF. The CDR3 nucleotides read TGTGCCTGGAAACAGGGGCCCTACGAGCAGTACTTC.

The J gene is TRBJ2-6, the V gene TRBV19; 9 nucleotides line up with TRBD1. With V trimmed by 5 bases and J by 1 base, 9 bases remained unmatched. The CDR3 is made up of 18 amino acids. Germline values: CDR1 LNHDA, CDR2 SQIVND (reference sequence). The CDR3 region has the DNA TGTGCCAGTAGTTTCTCCGGGACAGGGCAGTCTGGGGCCAACGTCCTGACTTTC. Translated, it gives CASSFSGTGQSGANVLTF. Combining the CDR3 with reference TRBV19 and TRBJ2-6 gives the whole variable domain DGGITQSPKYLFRKEGQNVTLSCEQNLNHDAMYWYRQDPGQGLRLIYYSQIVNDFQKGDIAEGYSVSREKKESFPLTVTSAQKNPTAFYLCASSFSGTGQSGANVLTFGAGSRLTVL.

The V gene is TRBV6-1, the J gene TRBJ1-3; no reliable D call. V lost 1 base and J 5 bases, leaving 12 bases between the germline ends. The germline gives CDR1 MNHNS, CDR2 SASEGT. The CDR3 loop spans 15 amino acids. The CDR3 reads CASSEDGQVRNTIYF. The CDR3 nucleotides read TGTGCCAGCAGTGAAGATGGCCAGGTACGAAACACCATATATTTT.